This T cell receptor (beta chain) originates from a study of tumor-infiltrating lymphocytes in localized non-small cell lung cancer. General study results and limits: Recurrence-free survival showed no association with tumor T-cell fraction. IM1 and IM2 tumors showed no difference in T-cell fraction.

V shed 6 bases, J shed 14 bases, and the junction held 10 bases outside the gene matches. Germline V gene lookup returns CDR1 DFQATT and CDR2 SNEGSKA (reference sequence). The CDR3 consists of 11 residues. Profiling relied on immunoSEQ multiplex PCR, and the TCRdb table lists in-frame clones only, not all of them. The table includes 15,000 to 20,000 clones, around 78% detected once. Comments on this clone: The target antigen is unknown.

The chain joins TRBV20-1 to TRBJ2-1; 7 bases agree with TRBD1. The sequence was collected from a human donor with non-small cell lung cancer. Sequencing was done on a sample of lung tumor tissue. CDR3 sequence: CSATGQAKKFF. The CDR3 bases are TGCAGTGCCACCGGACAGGCGAAGAAGTTCTTC.